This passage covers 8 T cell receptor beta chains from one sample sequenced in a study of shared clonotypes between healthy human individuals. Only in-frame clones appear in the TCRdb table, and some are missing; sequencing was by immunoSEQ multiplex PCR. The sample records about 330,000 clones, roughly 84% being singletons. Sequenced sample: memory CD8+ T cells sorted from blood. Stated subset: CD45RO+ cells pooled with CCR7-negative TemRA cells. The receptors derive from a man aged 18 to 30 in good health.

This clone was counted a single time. The CDR3 DNA is TGTGCCAGCAGCAAACACCGGGACAGGGGGCCTCAAGAGCAGTACTTC. Protein sequence: CASSKHRDRGPQEQYF. This chain connects TRBV7-6 to TRBJ2-7; TRBD1 aligns across 12 bases. CDR1 and CDR2 from the germline V gene are SGHVS and FNYEAQ. V lost 5 bases to trimming and J lost 7 bases; unmatched junction nucleotides: 12. This CDR3 is built from 16 residues.

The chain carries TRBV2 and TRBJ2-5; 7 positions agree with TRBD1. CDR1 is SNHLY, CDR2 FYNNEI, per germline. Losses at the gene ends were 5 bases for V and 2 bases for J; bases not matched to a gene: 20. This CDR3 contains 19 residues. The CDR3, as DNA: TGTGCCAGCAGTACCGACAGGGAACGGGGTGTGGGGCCTCAAGAGACCCAGTACTTC. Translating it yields CASSTDRERGVGPQETQYF.

The CDR3 sequence: CASSSGGTNSPLHF. CDR3 DNA: TGTGCCAGCAGCTCAGGGGGCACGAATTCACCCCTCCACTTT. J is TRBJ1-6 and V is TRBV27; 8 nucleotides agree with TRBD1. The CDR3 loop spans 14 amino acids. Germline CDR1 and CDR2: MNHEY and SMNVEV (reference sequence). After removal of 6 bases from V and 7 bases from J, the junction contained 5 bases not matched to a gene.

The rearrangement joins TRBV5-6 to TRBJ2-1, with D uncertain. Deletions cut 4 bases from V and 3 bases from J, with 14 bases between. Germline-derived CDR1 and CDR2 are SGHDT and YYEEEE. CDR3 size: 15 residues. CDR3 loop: CASSQVAPIYNEQFF. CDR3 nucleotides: TGTGCCAGCAGCCAAGTTGCCCCCATCTACAATGAGCAGTTCTTC.

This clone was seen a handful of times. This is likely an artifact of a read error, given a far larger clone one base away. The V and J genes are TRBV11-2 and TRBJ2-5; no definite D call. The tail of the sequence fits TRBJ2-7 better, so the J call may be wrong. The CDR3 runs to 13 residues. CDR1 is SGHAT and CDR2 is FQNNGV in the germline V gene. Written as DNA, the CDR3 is TGTGCCAGCAGCTTACAGACGTCCTACGAGCAGTACTTC. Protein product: CASSLQTSYEQYF.

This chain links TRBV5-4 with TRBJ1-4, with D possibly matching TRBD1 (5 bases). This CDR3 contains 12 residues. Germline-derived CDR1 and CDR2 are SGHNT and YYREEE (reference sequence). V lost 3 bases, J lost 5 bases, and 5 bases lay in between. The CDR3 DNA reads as TGTGCCAGCAGCTGGGACAATGAAAAACTGTTTTTT. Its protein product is CASSWDNEKLFF. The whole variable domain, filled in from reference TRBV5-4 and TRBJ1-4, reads ETGVTQSPTHLIKTRGQQVTLRCSSQSGHNTVSWYQQALGQGPQFIFQYYREEENGRGNFPPRFSGLQFPNYSSELNVNALELDDSALYLCASSWDNEKLFFGSGTQLSVL.

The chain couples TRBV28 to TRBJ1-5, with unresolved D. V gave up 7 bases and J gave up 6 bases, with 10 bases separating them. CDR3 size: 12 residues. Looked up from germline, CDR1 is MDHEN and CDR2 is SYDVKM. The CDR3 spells CASMEASQPQHF. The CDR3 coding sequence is TGTGCCAGCATGGAAGCGAGTCAGCCCCAGCATTTT.

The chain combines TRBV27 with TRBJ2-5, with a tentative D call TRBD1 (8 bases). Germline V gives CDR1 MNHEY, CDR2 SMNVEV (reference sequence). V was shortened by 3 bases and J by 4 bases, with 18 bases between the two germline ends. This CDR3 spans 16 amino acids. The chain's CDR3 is CASSLGGQGARETQYF. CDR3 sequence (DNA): TGTGCCAGCAGTTTGGGGGGGCAGGGGGCACGAGAGACCCAGTACTTC.